The clone carrying this T cell receptor (beta chain) was counted between two and nine times. Germline values: CDR1 SGHVS, CDR2 FQNEAQ. With 5 bases clipped from V and 1 base from J, the junction kept 8 bases outside the gene matches. The CDR3 sequence is 16 residues long. TCRdb called the RT-PCR reads again in MiXCR, with one record for every CDR3 protein. The data hold hundreds of thousands of distinct CDR3 sequences, with approximately 15% observed a single time. The sequenced sample consisted of memory CD4+ T cells from blood. The sequence derives from a female donor in good health, serving as a healthy control. The chain is built from TRBV7-8 and TRBJ2-3, with 8 bases identical to TRBD1. The CDR3 is CASSAWTGSGTDTQYF. CDR3 DNA: TGTGCCAGCAGCGCGTGGACAGGGTCGGGCACAGATACGCAGTATTTT.